Described below is a single T cell receptor beta chain sequence and its context. Cohorts were determined from participant-reported clinical history. This record comes from a study of blood T cell repertoires in COVID-19. Background on the study: Sources were T cells, B-cell-depleted T cells, or PBMCs; the material itself was cDNA or gDNA.

Clones were sequenced by immunoSEQ multiplex PCR, and TCRdb holds only the in-frame ones, with some missing. The repertoire has over 350,000 clones, roughly 90% of them found once; the top ten carry 0.97%. CDR1 is SGHRS and CDR2 is YFSETQ in the germline V gene. V gave up 0 bases and J gave up 4 bases, with 8 bases separating them. CDR3 size: 14 residues. This chain joins TRBV5-1 and TRBJ1-3, with a tentative D call TRBD1 (6 bases). Sequencing was performed on PBMCs or T cells enriched from blood (not recorded which). The sequence derives from a woman between 25 and 40 years old with acute COVID-19. CDR3 sequence (DNA): TGCGCCAGCAGCTTGGGGACAGAAGGAAACACCATATATTTT. Residues: CASSLGTEGNTIYF.